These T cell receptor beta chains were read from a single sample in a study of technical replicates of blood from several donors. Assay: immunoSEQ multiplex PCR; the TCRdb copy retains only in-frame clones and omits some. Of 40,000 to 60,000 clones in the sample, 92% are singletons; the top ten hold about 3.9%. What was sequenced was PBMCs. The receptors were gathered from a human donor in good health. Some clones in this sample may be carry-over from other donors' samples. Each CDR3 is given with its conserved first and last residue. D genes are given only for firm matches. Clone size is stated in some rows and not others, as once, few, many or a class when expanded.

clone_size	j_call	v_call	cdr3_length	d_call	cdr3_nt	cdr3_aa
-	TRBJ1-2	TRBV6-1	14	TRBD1	TGTGCCAGCAGTGAACTCGGGACAGGAGTGAGCTACACCTTC	CASSELGTGVSYTF
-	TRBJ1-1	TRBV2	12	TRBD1	TGTGCCAGCAGCTGGGGACAGATTGAAGCTTTCTTT	CASSWGQIEAFF
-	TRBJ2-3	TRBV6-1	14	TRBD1	TGTGCCAGCACACGGGACAGGGGAACAGATACGCAGTATTTT	CASTRDRGTDTQYF
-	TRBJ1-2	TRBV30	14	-	TGTGCCTGCCCTCCCGCGGCCAACAACTATGGCTACACCTTC	CACPPAANNYGYTF
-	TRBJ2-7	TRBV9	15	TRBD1	TGTGCCAGCAGCCCTCCGGGACAGGCCCGCTCCGAGCAGTACTTC	CASSPPGQARSEQYF
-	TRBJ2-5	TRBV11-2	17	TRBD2	TGTGCCAGCAGCTCAACCAGACTAGCGGGGGGGCAGGAGACCCAGTACTTC	CASSSTRLAGGQETQYF
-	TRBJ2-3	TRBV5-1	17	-	TGCGCCAGCAGCTTAGGTTTTGGACAGTTTAGCACAGATACGCAGTATTTT	CASSLGFGQFSTDTQYF
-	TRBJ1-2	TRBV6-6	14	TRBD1	TGTGCCACCAACCTGGGACAGCTAAAAGATGGCTACACCTTC	CATNLGQLKDGYTF
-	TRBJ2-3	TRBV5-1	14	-	TGCGCCAGCAGGGCGGGGGCGAGAGCAGATACGCAGTATTTT	CASRAGARADTQYF
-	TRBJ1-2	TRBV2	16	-	TGTGCCAGCACTGGAAGCGGGGGGGGATCCCTCTATGGCTACACCTTC	CASTGSGGGSLYGYTF
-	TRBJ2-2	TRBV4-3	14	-	TGCGCCAGCAGCCAAACATGGACTTCCGGGGAGCTGTTTTTT	CASSQTWTSGELFF
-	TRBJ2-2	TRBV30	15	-	TGTGCCTGGAGTAAACTACAGGGCTACACCGGGGAGCTGTTTTTT	CAWSKLQGYTGELFF
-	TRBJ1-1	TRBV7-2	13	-	TGTGCCAGCAGCGCTATTGGGGGGACTGAAGCTTTCTTT	CASSAIGGTEAFF
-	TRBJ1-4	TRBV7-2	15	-	TGTGCCAGCAGTATAGGAGTTGCAACTAATGAAAAACTGTTTTTT	CASSIGVATNEKLFF
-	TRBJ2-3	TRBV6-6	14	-	TGTGCCAGCAGTTACCGGCTAGAACGAGATACGCAGTATTTT	CASSYRLERDTQYF
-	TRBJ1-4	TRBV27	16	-	TGTGCCAGCAGCCTCGGACAGCGCAGAGAGAATGAAAAACTGTTTTTT	CASSLGQRRENEKLFF
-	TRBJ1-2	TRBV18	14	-	TGTGCCAGCTCACCACCCGGCCAGGATAATGGCTACACCTTC	CASSPPGQDNGYTF
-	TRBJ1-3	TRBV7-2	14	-	TGTGCCAGCAGCGTACCAGGGTTGCAAAACACCATATATTTT	CASSVPGLQNTIYF
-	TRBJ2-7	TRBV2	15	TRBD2	TGTGCCAGCAGCTTAGCGGGGGGGCGAGTTCCCGAGCAGTACTTC	CASSLAGGRVPEQYF
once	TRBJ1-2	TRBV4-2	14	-	TGTGCCAGCAGCCAAGGGACAGCTAACTATGGCTACACCTTC	CASSQGTANYGYTF
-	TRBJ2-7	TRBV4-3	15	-	TGCGCCAGCAGCCAGGGACTCGGGCTCCAATACGAGCAGTACTTC	CASSQGLGLQYEQYF
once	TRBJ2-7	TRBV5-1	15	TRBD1	TGCGCCAGCAGCCCAACCCCGGGACAGGGCTACGAGCAGTACTTC	CASSPTPGQGYEQYF
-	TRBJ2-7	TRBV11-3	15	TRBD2	TGTGCCAGCAGCCCAGGGACTAGCGGGGCCTACGAGCAGTACTTC	CASSPGTSGAYEQYF
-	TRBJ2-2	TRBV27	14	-	TGTGCCAGCAGCTTCCAACGGAGAACCGGGGAGCTGTTTTTT	CASSFQRRTGELFF
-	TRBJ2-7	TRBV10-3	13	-	TGTGCCATCAGTGAGTCAGGTGGTCTAGACCTAGACTTC	CAISESGGLDLDF
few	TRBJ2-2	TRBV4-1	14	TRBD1	TGCGCCAGCACAGGGACAGTAAGCACCGGGGAGCTGTTTTTT	CASTGTVSTGELFF
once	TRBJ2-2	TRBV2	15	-	TGTGCCAGCAGTGAAGTAGCGGCGAACACCGGGGAGCTGTTTTTT	CASSEVAANTGELFF
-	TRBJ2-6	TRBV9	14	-	TGTGCCAGCAGCGTGCGCTCTGGGGCCAACGTCCTGACTTTC	CASSVRSGANVLTF
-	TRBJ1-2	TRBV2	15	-	TGTGCCAGCAAATTACGGGACAATGCTAACTATGGCTACACCTTC	CASKLRDNANYGYTF
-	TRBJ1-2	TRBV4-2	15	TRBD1	TGTGCCAGCAGCGGGCGCCAGGGGGCTGACTATGGCTACACCTTC	CASSGRQGADYGYTF
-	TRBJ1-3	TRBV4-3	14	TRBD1	TGCGCCAGCAGCCGACAGGGGGCCGAAAACACCATATATTTT	CASSRQGAENTIYF
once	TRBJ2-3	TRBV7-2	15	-	TGTGCCAGCAGCTTCAGAACGGGACTCACAGATACGCAGTATTTT	CASSFRTGLTDTQYF
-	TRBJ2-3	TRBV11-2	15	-	TGTGCCAGCAGTCCCGGGGGATTCGGCACAGATACGCAGTATTTT	CASSPGGFGTDTQYF
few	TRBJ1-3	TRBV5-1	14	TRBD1	TGCGCCAGCAGCCCGGGACAGGGAGGAAACACCATATATTTT	CASSPGQGGNTIYF
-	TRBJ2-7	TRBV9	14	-	TGTGCCAGCAGCGTAGCTACAGGCTCCTACGAGCAGTACTTC	CASSVATGSYEQYF
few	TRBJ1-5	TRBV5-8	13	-	TGTGCCAGCAGCCTGCACCGGGAACAGCCCCAGCATTTT	CASSLHREQPQHF
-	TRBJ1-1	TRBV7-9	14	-	TGTGCCAGCAGCTTGGGCGTGGGTAATACTGAAGCTTTCTTT	CASSLGVGNTEAFF
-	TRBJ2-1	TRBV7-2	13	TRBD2	TGTGCCAGCAGCTTAGGGAGCGGGACTGAGCAGTTCTTC	CASSLGSGTEQFF
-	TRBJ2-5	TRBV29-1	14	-	TGCAGCGTTAACAGGGGGGGGAGGCAAGAGACCCAGTACTTC	CSVNRGGRQETQYF
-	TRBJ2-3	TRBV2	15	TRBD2	TGTGCCAGCAGTGAATCCACTAGCGGGGCAGATACGCAGTATTTT	CASSESTSGADTQYF
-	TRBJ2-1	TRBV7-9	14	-	TGTGCCAGCAGCTTAATCTCCGGGGGAGATGAGCAGTTCTTC	CASSLISGGDEQFF
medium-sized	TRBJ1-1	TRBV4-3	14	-	TGCGCCAGCAGCCGAAACAGACCCTACACTGAAGCTTTCTTT	CASSRNRPYTEAFF